The source of this T cell receptor (beta chain) is a study of PD-1 blockade in classical Hodgkin lymphoma. No patient escaped relapse after autologous stem cell transplantation, and brentuximab vedotin exposure varied. The patients, who had relapsed/refractory classical Hodgkin lymphoma, achieved best responses of complete response, partial response or progressive disease. Here immunoSEQ multiplex PCR was the method, and the copy in TCRdb shows in-frame clones only, minus some. The sample records around 40,000 clones, 78% being singletons. Trimming took off 6 bases at V and 7 bases at J, with 9 bases between the two ends. The CDR3 extends over 11 amino acids. Germline-derived CDR1 and CDR2 are SGHAT and FQNNGV. Turning to this clone: Its antigen remains unknown.

Study-wide results and caveats: Complete responders had baseline diversity similar to newly diagnosed patients. Any patient who commenced nivolumab under 1 year after ASCT was excluded.

The sequences come from peripheral blood mononuclear cells (PBMCs), collected at baseline. This TCR was recovered from a human donor with classical Hodgkin lymphoma. V is TRBV11-2 and J is TRBJ2-5, with unresolved D. The CDR3 DNA is TGTGCCAGCAGTTTTGGAAGGACCCAGTACTTC. Translating gives CASSFGRTQYF.